Below are 20 T cell receptor beta chains sequenced from a single sample in a study of blood T cell repertoires in COVID-19. Produced via immunoSEQ multiplex PCR; TCRdb's table is partial and in-frame only. Of tens of thousands of clones listed, over 75% are singletons. The source material was peripheral blood. These receptors were taken from a man in his 70s with acute or convalescent COVID-19.

The rearrangement joins TRBV7-9 to TRBJ2-1; TRBD1 aligns across 8 bases. Germline V lookup: CDR1 SEHNR, CDR2 FQNEAQ (reference sequence). The CDR3 length is 15 residues. Trimming took 5 bases from V and 4 from J; bases not matched to a gene: 7. In nucleotides, the CDR3 is TGTGCCAGCAGCCCGTCGGGACAGGCGTACAATGAGCAGTTCTTC. It specifies CASSPSGQAYNEQFF.

This chain uses TRBV5-8 with TRBJ2-1, with D unclear. CDR3 length equals 13 residues. Germline lookup yields CDR1 SGHTS and CDR2 YDEGEE. V gave up 3 bases and J gave up 6 bases, with 10 bases separating them. The chain's CDR3 is CASSSTFLNEQFF. The CDR3 DNA sequence: TGTGCCAGCAGCTCAACTTTCCTCAATGAGCAGTTCTTC.

The V call is TRBV5-6, the J call TRBJ1-6; a possible D gene is TRBD1 (6 bases). The CDR3 sequence is 15 residues long. Deletions cut 4 bases from V and 8 bases from J, with 16 bases between. Germline CDR1 reads SGHDT; CDR2 reads YYEEEE. Here the CDR3 DNA reads TGTGCCAGCAGCCCTCAACAGGGTTTAGATTCACCCCTCCACTTT. As protein: CASSPQQGLDSPLHF. The variable domain in full, completed from reference TRBV5-6 and TRBJ1-6, reads DAGVTQSPTHLIKTRGQQVTLRCSPKSGHDTVSWYQQALGQGPQFIFQYYEEEERQRGNFPDRFSGHQFPNYSSELNVNALLLGDSALYLCASSPQQGLDSPLHFGNGTRLTVT.

This chain joins TRBV2 and TRBJ2-1, with D hard to call. This CDR3 is built from 10 residues. Germline CDR1 and CDR2: SNHLY and FYNNEI. The V and J ends lost 6 bases and 7 bases respectively, with 4 bases between them. CDR3 protein: CASSLNEQFF. The DNA for the CDR3 is TGTGCCAGCAGCTTGAATGAGCAGTTCTTC.

The chain uses TRBV11-3 and TRBJ1-4, with 7 bases fitting TRBD1. V was clipped by 1 base and J by 7 bases; unmatched bases: 9. The CDR3 runs to 16 residues. Germline CDR1 SGHNT, CDR2 YENEEA. CDR3 DNA: TGTGCCAGCAGCTTAGGGCGACAGGGTATCGGTGAAAAACTGTTTTTT. It encodes CASSLGRQGIGEKLFF.

The chain combines TRBV6-2 or TRBV6-3 with TRBJ1-5; 11 positions match TRBD1. V was pared by 4 bases and J by 4 bases, with 9 bases of the junction left unmatched. The CDR3 runs to 17 residues. In germline, CDR1 is MNHEY, CDR2 SVGEGT. The CDR3 DNA sequence: TGTGCCAGCAGTTCGAAACGACGGGACAGGGGGAATCAGCCCCAGCATTTT. Translating it yields CASSSKRRDRGNQPQHF.

CDR3 sequence (DNA): TGTGCCAGCAGCTTTACACCTACGACAGGGACGCCACGACCAGTTGAAGCTTTCTTT. Amino acids: CASSFTPTTGTPRPVEAFF. This chain joins TRBV5-5 and TRBJ1-1; 7 positions agree with TRBD1. Per germline, CDR1 SGHKS and CDR2 YYEKEE (reference sequence). The V and J ends lost 2 bases and 7 bases, in that order; junction bases with no gene match: 23. The CDR3 runs 19 residues. The entire variable domain, with the rest obtained from reference TRBV5-5 and TRBJ1-1, is as follows: DAGVTQSPTHLIKTRGQQVTLRCSPISGHKSVSWYQQVLGQGPQFIFQYYEKEERGRGNFPDRFSARQFPNYSSELNVNALLLGDSALYLCASSFTPTTGTPRPVEAFFGQGTRLTVV.

The J gene is TRBJ2-7, the V gene TRBV6-5, with TRBD1 matching over 10 bases. The CDR3 sequence is 15 residues long. V shed 8 bases, J shed 1 base, and the junction held 8 bases outside the gene matches. Germline loops: CDR1 MNHEY, CDR2 SVGAGI. The CDR3 DNA follows: TGTGCCAGCGGTTGGGACAGGGGCCGATCCTACGAGCAGTACTTC. Translating it yields CASGWDRGRSYEQYF.

CDR3 residues: CASSQKGGVSPLHF. CDR3 bases: TGTGCCAGCAGCCAAAAGGGGGGGGTTTCACCCCTCCACTTT. The chain uses TRBV14 and TRBJ1-6, with D maybe TRBD1 (6 bases). V lost 2 bases to trimming and J lost 9 bases, with 11 bases between them. The CDR3 runs to 14 residues. Germline V gene data show CDR1 as SGHDN and CDR2 as FVKESK. The full variable domain, with the rest looked up from reference TRBV14 and TRBJ1-6, is EAGVTQFPSHSVIEKGQTVTLRCDPISGHDNLYWYRRVMGKEIKFLLHFVKESKQDESGMPNNRFLAERTGGTYSTLKVQPAELEDSGVYFCASSQKGGVSPLHFGNGTRLTVT.

V usage is TRBV7-3 and J usage is TRBJ1-1, with D tentatively TRBD1 (5 bases). The germline V gene encodes CDR1 SGHTA and CDR2 FQGTGA. This CDR3 spans 14 amino acids. Trimming pared 5 bases from V and 6 bases from J, leaving 16 bases between. The CDR3 loop is CASSRDHGTSEAFF. CDR3 DNA sequence: TGTGCCAGCAGCCGGGACCATGGGACTTCTGAAGCTTTCTTT.

The rearrangement joins TRBV27 to TRBJ1-5; 10 nucleotides align to TRBD1. V shed 4 bases, J shed 3 bases, and the junction held 6 bases outside the gene matches. Looked up from germline, CDR1 is MNHEY and CDR2 is SMNVEV (reference sequence). The CDR3 is 16 amino acids. CDR3 sequence reads: CASSSWTGGVNQPQHF. The CDR3 DNA is TGTGCCAGCAGTTCGTGGACAGGGGGGGTCAATCAGCCCCAGCATTTT.

CDR3 DNA sequence: TGCGCCAGCAGCGTAACCTCACAGGGCTCTGGAAACACCATATATTTT. Residues: CASSVTSQGSGNTIYF. The chain has TRBV5-1 and TRBJ1-3; TRBD1 might be the D (6 bases). This CDR3 region has 16 residues. The germline V and J ends were trimmed by 4 bases and 0 bases, with 14 bases remaining between them. From germline, CDR1 is SGHRS and CDR2 YFSETQ.

The rearrangement joins TRBV30 to TRBJ1-4; D call uncertain. The germline gives CDR1 GTSNPN, CDR2 SVGIG (reference sequence). The CDR3 length is 13 residues. V gave up 2 bases and J gave up 5 bases, with 9 bases separating them. The CDR3 loop reads CAWSSPKNEKLFF. In nucleotides, the CDR3 is TGTGCCTGGAGTTCCCCTAAGAATGAAAAACTGTTTTTT.

The CDR3 protein is CASTPGRDEKLFF. The CDR3 bases are TGTGCCAGCACCCCAGGGAGGGATGAAAAACTGTTTTTT. This chain joins TRBV28 and TRBJ1-4; D perhaps matches TRBD1 (5 bases). Trimming stripped 7 bases from V and 6 bases from J, with 12 bases between. Germline loops: CDR1 MDHEN, CDR2 SYDVKM. The CDR3 has 13 amino acids.

The chain combines TRBV6-5 with TRBJ2-6; no reliable D call. The length of the CDR3 is 14 residues. Germline V lookup: CDR1 MNHEY, CDR2 SVGAGI. Trimming shortened V by 2 bases and J by 1 base, and 3 bases separated the two germline ends. This CDR3 is CASSYRSGANVLTF. CDR3 in DNA: TGTGCCAGCAGTTACCGGTCTGGGGCCAACGTCCTGACTTTC.

The rearrangement uses TRBV4-3 and TRBJ2-7; 7 nucleotides agree with TRBD1. This CDR3 contains 16 residues. The ends lost 1 base at V and 4 bases at J; junction bases unmatched: 10. Germline V gene data show CDR1 as LGHNA and CDR2 as YSLEER. The CDR3 loop is CASSQVGDSTGYEQYF. The DNA for the CDR3 is TGCGCCAGCAGCCAAGTCGGGGACAGCACGGGGTACGAGCAGTACTTC.

The CDR3 sequence is CASSRATPVSGYEQFF. The CDR3 coding sequence is TGTGCCAGCAGCCGCGCCACCCCGGTTTCGGGGTATGAGCAGTTCTTC. This chain links TRBV7-9 with TRBJ2-1; possible D gene TRBD2, 5 bases. Germline assignment: CDR1 SEHNR and CDR2 FQNEAQ (reference sequence). The CDR3 spans 16 residues. Trimming took off 5 bases at V and 8 bases at J, with 22 bases between the two ends.

V and J are TRBV3-1 (or the pseudogene TRBV3-2) and TRBJ1-1; D is undetermined. The CDR3 extends over 15 amino acids. Germline lookup yields CDR1 LGHDT and CDR2 YNNKEL (reference sequence). Between the trimmed V and J ends, which lost 3 bases and 0 bases, there was a span of 11 bases. For the CDR3, the DNA is TGTGCCAGCAGCCAGGCGGTAAGGTTGAACACTGAAGCTTTCTTT. This codes for CASSQAVRLNTEAFF.

The gene calls are TRBV6-1 and TRBJ1-5; D is unclear. V was clipped by 1 base and J by 4 bases, with 5 bases between them. The V gene's germline CDR1 is MNHNS and CDR2 SASEGT. The CDR3 runs 13 residues. The CDR3 coding sequence is TGTGCCAGCAGTGAAGTGGAGAATCAGCCCCAGCATTTT. This sequence encodes CASSEVENQPQHF.

The genes are TRBV7-8 and TRBJ2-7, with TRBD2 as a possible D gene (5 bases). The CDR3 has 13 amino acids. Germline V CDR1 and CDR2: SGHVS, FQNEAQ. V lost 2 bases, J lost 2 bases, and 7 bases lay in between. The CDR3 bases are TGTGCCAGCAGCTTAACGGGAACCTACGAGCAGTACTTC. It is translated as CASSLTGTYEQYF.